One sample yielded the 18 T cell receptor beta chains listed below, sequenced in a study of T cells in Graves' hyperthyroidism and ophthalmopathy. RNA transcripts yielded amplified TCR beta CDR3 regions. An initial round of RT-PCR targeting the TCR CDR3 relied on the HTBI primer set. Via MiXCR, TCRdb re-called the multiplex PCR reads, giving one row per CDR3 protein. The data contain a few hundred thousand distinct CDR3 sequences, about 16% of them seen just once; the ten biggest clones take up approximately 32%. The specimen was blood. These receptors all stem from a woman in her twenties or thirties with Graves' ophthalmopathy.

In DNA, the CDR3 is TGTGCCATACATTGGACAGAACTTAATGAAAAACTGTTTTTT. Amino acids: CAIHWTELNEKLFF. This chain joins TRBV6-1 and TRBJ1-4, with a tentative D call TRBD1 (6 bases). The CDR3 length is 14 residues. Trimming stripped 10 bases from V and 4 bases from J, with 16 bases between. CDR1 and CDR2 from the germline V gene are MNHNS and SASEGT.

The chain recombines TRBV30 with TRBJ2-7; D may be TRBD1 (6 bases). Germline V CDR1 and CDR2: GTSNPN, SVGIG (reference sequence). V was pared by 4 bases and J by 3 bases, with 13 bases between. CDR3 length: 13 residues. CDR3 nucleotide sequence: TGTGCCTGGACGAGCGTAGGGGGCTACGAGCAGTACTTC. As protein: CAWTSVGGYEQYF.

The chain carries TRBV10-3 and TRBJ2-5, with D maybe TRBD1 (5 bases). Germline V gives CDR1 ENHRY, CDR2 SYGVKD. The V end lost 6 bases, the J end lost 0 bases, and 14 bases lay between the germline ends. The CDR3 runs to 15 residues. The CDR3 is CAISHLGHHQETQYF. The CDR3 bases are TGTGCCATCAGCCACTTAGGACATCACCAAGAGACCCAGTACTTC.

The chain uses TRBV15 and TRBJ2-1; D remains ambiguous. The CDR3 consists of 12 residues. The germline gives CDR1 LNHNV, CDR2 YYDKDF (reference sequence). V was shortened by 0 bases and J by 10 bases, with 7 bases between the two germline ends. As DNA, the CDR3 is TGTGCCACCAGCAGAGATCCCTCGGAGCAGTTCTTC. It translates to CATSRDPSEQFF.

This clonotype was found many times. The chain recombines TRBV3-1 with TRBJ2-7; D may be TRBD2 (6 bases). This CDR3 comprises 14 residues. V gave up 1 base and J gave up 3 bases, with 10 bases separating them. Germline CDR1 and CDR2: LGHDT and YNNKEL (reference sequence). The CDR3 DNA sequence: TGTGCCAGCAGCCAAGTAGGGCGGGGCTACGAGCAGTACTTC. Translating gives CASSQVGRGYEQYF.

The rearrangement joins TRBV7-9 to TRBJ1-1, with D possibly being TRBD1 (6 bases). This CDR3 contains 15 residues. V lost 3 bases, J lost 2 bases, and 13 bases lay in between. Germline-derived CDR1 and CDR2 are SEHNR and FQNEAQ (reference sequence). The CDR3, as DNA: TGTGCCAGCAGCTTTTCAGTAGGGGGAAACACTGAAGCTTTCTTT. It encodes CASSFSVGGNTEAFF.

This clonotype was detected a few times. At one end, the junction sequence differs from germline, possibly due to a read error. This sequence joins TRBV5-5 and TRBJ2-3; TRBD2 is a possible D gene (5 bases). Germline values: CDR1 SGHKS, CDR2 YYEKEE (reference sequence). CDR3 length: 16 amino acids. The CDR3 loop reads CASSVRMGASTDMQYF. The CDR3 DNA reads TGTGCCAGCAGCGTAAGGATGGGTGCTAGCACAGATATGCAGTATTTT.

In its sample, this clonotype was seen many times. This chain connects TRBV3-1 to TRBJ2-7, with 8 bases matching TRBD1. From germline, CDR1 is LGHDT and CDR2 YNNKEL (reference sequence). V shed 3 bases and J 2 bases; nucleotides not matched to a gene: 9. There are 16 residues in the CDR3. The CDR3 sequence is CASSQDRANTAYEQYF. CDR3 bases: TGTGCCAGCAGCCAGGACAGGGCCAATACAGCCTACGAGCAGTACTTC.

This clonotype was seen many times. The CDR3 protein is CASSFFELKTDTQYF. The CDR3 bases are TGTGCCAGCAGTTTCTTCGAGCTCAAAACAGATACGCAGTATTTT. The chain uses TRBV28 and TRBJ2-3; D is unresolved. Per the germline V gene, CDR1 is MDHEN and CDR2 is SYDVKM. Trimming removed 3 bases at V and 3 bases at J, with 13 bases between. The CDR3 is made up of 15 amino acids.

Only a few counts were recorded for this clonotype. The V gene is TRBV4-2, the J gene TRBJ2-1; D is ambiguous. V was shortened by 1 base and J by 5 bases, with 18 bases between the two germline ends. Germline V CDR1 and CDR2: LGHNA, YNFKEQ. The length of the CDR3 is 17 residues. The CDR3 DNA reads as TGTGCCAGCAGCCAAGTAAGTTCGGTAGTTGGCGACAATGAGCAGTTCTTC. As protein: CASSQVSSVVGDNEQFF.

This chain links TRBV19 with TRBJ2-5, with D perhaps matching TRBD1 or TRBD2 (6 bases each). Trimming removed 10 bases at V and 2 bases at J, with 17 bases between. The CDR3 loop spans 14 amino acids. Germline V gene lookup returns CDR1 LNHDA and CDR2 SQIVND (reference sequence). Here the CDR3 DNA reads TGTGCCACTGGGGCCCGGGGGCGTCAAGAGACCCAGTACTTC. It specifies CATGARGRQETQYF.

The chain combines TRBV6-1 with TRBJ2-3, with D unresolved. V lost 6 bases and J lost 2, with 6 bases in between. Germline V gene lookup returns CDR1 MNHNS and CDR2 SASEGT. This CDR3 contains 12 residues. DNA for the CDR3: TGTGCCAGCAGGGGATACACAGATACGCAGTATTTT. It is translated as CASRGYTDTQYF.

Turning to this clonotype: A clone one base away is much larger, so this may be a read error. V is TRBV2 and J is TRBJ1-2, with D possibly TRBD1 on 5 matching bases. CDR3 size: 14 residues. CDR1 and CDR2 (germline): SNHLY, FYNNEI. Trimming pared 9 bases from V and 4 bases from J, leaving 18 bases between. The CDR3: CASPTAEGTYGYTF. The CDR3 DNA is TGTGCCAGTCCGACCGCAGAGGGGACCTATGGCTACACCTTC.

This chain connects TRBV15 to TRBJ2-1; TRBD1 matches at 8 bases. The V gene's germline CDR1 is LNHNV and CDR2 YYDKDF (reference sequence). Trimming at V came to 4 bases and at J to 12 bases, leaving 14 bases not matched to a gene. The CDR3 totals 15 residues. The CDR3 DNA follows: TGTGCCACCAGCACAGGGACAGGCCATCAAGCCCGGCAGTTCTTC. Protein: CATSTGTGHQARQFF.

The genes are TRBV29-1 and TRBJ1-4; no reliable D call. Germline-derived CDR1 and CDR2 are SQVTM and ANQGSEA. This CDR3 contains 11 residues. The germline V and J ends were trimmed by 6 bases and 12 bases, with 14 bases remaining between them. CDR3 nucleotide sequence: TGCAGCGTCCTAAGAGGGTCACAACTGTTTTTT. Amino acid sequence: CSVLRGSQLFF.

This clonotype has at least ten counts. This sequence joins TRBV27 and TRBJ2-7; 7 positions match TRBD2. The length of the CDR3 is 14 residues. Germline V lookup: CDR1 MNHEY, CDR2 SMNVEV (reference sequence). The J segment lost 5 bases and the V segment lost 2 bases, leaving 6 bases of the junction unmatched. The CDR3 loop is CASSLTSVANEQYF. The CDR3 coding sequence is TGTGCCAGCAGTTTAACTAGCGTGGCCAACGAGCAGTACTTC.

This clonotype was counted at least ten times. V gene TRBV20-1 combines with J gene TRBJ2-5; weak D call: TRBD2 (5 bases). Germline V lookup: CDR1 DFQATT, CDR2 SNEGSKA (reference sequence). V was clipped by 6 bases and J by 1 base, with 12 bases between them. The CDR3 is 13 residues long. In DNA, the CDR3 is TGCAGTGCCATAGCGACGCCCCAAGAGACCCAGTACTTC. As protein: CSAIATPQETQYF.

The chain is built from TRBV19 and TRBJ2-7, with 7 bases aligning to TRBD2. The CDR3 runs to 14 residues. Germline CDR1 and CDR2: LNHDA and SQIVND (reference sequence). J gave up 2 bases and V 5 bases, and 6 bases lay outside the gene matches. CDR3 DNA sequence: TGTGCCAGTAGTCCGAAGCGGGGAGCCTACGAGCAGTACTTC. Residues: CASSPKRGAYEQYF. The whole variable domain, filled in from reference TRBV19 and TRBJ2-7, reads DGGITQSPKYLFRKEGQNVTLSCEQNLNHDAMYWYRQDPGQGLRLIYYSQIVNDFQKGDIAEGYSVSREKKESFPLTVTSAQKNPTAFYLCASSPKRGAYEQYFGPGTRLTVT.